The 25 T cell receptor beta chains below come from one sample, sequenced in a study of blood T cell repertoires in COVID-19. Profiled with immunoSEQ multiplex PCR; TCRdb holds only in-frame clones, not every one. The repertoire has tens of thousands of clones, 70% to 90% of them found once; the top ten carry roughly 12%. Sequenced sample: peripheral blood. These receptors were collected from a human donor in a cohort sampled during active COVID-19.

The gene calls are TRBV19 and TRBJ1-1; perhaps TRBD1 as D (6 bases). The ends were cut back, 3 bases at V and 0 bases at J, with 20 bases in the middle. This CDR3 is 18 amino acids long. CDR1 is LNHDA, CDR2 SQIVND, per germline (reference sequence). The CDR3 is CASSIRGIGQTMNTEAFF. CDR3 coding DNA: TGTGCCAGTAGTATTCGGGGTATAGGACAGACCATGAACACTGAAGCTTTCTTT.

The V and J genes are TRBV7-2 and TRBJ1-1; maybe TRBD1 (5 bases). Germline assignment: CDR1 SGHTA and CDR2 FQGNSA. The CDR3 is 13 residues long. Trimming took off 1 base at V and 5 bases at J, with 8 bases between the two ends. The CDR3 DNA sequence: TGTGCCAGCAGCTTAGGGGGGGGGACTGAAGCTTTCTTT. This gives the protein CASSLGGGTEAFF. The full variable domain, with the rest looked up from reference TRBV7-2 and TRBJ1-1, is GAGVSQSPSNKVTEKGKDVELRCDPISGHTALYWYRQSLGQGLEFLIYFQGNSAPDKSGLPSDRFSAERTGGSVSTLTIQRTQQEDSAVYLCASSLGGGTEAFFGQGTRLTVV.

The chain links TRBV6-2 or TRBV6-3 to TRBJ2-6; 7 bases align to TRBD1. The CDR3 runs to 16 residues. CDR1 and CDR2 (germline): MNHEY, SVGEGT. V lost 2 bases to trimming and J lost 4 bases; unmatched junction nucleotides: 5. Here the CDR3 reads CASSYVTGEGANVLTF. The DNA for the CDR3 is TGTGCCAGCAGTTACGTTACAGGGGAAGGGGCCAACGTCCTGACTTTC.

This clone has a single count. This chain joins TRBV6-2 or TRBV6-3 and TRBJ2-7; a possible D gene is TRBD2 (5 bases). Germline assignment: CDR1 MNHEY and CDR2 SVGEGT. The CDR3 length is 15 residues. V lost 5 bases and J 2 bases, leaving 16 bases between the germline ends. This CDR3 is CASSRTFGVAYEQYF. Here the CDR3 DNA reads TGTGCCAGCAGTCGGACCTTCGGGGTTGCCTACGAGCAGTACTTC.

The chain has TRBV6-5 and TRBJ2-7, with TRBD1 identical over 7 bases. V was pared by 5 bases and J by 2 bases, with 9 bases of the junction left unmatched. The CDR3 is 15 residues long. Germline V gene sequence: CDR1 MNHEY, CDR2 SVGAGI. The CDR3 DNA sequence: TGTGCCAGCAGTATTCTAATGGGACAGACCTACGAGCAGTACTTC. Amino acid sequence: CASSILMGQTYEQYF.

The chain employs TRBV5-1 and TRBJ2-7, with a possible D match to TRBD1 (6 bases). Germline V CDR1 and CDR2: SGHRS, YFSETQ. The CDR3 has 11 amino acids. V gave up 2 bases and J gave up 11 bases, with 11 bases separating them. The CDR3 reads CASSLGTIEYF. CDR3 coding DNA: TGCGCCAGCAGCTTAGGGACAATTGAGTACTTC.

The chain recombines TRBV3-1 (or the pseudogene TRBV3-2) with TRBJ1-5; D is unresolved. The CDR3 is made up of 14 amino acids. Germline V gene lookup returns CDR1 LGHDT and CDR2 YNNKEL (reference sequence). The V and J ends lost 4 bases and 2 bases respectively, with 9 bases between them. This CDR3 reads CASSPTRGNQPQHF. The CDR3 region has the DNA TGTGCCAGCAGCCCCACACGGGGCAATCAGCCCCAGCATTTT.

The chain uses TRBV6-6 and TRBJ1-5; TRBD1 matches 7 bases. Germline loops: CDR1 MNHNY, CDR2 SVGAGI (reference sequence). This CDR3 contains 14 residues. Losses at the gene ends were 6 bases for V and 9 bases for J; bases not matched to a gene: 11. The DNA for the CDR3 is TGTGCCAGCAGCTTCGACAGGGCCTTTCGGCCCCAGCATTTT. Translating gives CASSFDRAFRPQHF.

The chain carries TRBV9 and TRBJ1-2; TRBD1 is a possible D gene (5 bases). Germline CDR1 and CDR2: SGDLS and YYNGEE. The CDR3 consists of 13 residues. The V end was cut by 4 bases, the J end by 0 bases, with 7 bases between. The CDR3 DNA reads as TGTGCCAGCAGCCCAGGGTCTAACTATGGCTACACCTTC. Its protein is CASSPGSNYGYTF.

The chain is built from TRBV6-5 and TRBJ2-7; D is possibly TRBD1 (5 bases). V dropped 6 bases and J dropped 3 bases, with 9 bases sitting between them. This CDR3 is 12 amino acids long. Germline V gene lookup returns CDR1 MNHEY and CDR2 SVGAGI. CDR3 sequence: CASSRDFYEQYF. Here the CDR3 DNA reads TGTGCCAGCAGCAGGGATTTCTACGAGCAGTACTTC.

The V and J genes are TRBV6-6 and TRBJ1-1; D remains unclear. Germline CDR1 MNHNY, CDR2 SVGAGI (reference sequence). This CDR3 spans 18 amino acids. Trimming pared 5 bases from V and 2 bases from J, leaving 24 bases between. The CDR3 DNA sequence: TGTGCCAGCAGTCCCTTTGGAGGAGGTTCTCTTGAAAACACTGAAGCTTTCTTT. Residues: CASSPFGGGSLENTEAFF.

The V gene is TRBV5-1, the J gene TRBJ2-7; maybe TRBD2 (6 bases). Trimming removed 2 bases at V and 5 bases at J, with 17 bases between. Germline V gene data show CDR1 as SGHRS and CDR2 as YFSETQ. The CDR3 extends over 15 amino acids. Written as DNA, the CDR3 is TGCGCCAGCAGCTTCATCGGGGGAAATCTGGACGAGCAGTACTTC. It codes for CASSFIGGNLDEQYF.

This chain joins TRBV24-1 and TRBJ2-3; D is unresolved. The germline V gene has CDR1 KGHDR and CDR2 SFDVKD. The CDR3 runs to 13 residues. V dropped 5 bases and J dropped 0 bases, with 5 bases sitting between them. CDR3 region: CATSALSTDTQYF. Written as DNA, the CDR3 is TGTGCCACCAGTGCACTCAGCACAGATACGCAGTATTTT.

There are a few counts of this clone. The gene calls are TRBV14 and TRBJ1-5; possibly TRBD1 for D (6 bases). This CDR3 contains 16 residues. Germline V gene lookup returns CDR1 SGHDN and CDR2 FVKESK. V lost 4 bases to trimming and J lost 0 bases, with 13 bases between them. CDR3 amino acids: CASSPGTPYSNQPQHF. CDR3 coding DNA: TGTGCCAGCAGCCCCGGGACACCTTATAGCAATCAGCCCCAGCATTTT.

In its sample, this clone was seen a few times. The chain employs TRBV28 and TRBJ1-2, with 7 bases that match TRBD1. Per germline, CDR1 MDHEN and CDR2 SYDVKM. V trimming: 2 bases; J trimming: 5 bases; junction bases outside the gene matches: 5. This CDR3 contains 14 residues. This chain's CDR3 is CASSLGAGGYGYTF. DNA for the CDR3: TGTGCCAGCAGTTTAGGCGCAGGGGGGTATGGCTACACCTTC.

The CDR3 DNA sequence: TGCAGCGTTGGTGGCTTGGGGGGGTCTGGCTACACCTTC. This translates into CSVGGLGGSGYTF. The V and J genes are TRBV29-1 and TRBJ1-2, with D perhaps matching TRBD1 (5 bases). The germline CDR1 and CDR2 sequences are SQVTM and ANQGSEA. This CDR3 is 13 amino acids long. The V and J ends lost 4 bases and 7 bases respectively, with 16 bases between them.

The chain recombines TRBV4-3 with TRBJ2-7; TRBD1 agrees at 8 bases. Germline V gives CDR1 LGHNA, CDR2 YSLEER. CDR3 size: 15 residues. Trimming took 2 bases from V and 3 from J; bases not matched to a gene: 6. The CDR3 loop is CASSQSTGGVYEQYF. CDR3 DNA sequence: TGCGCCAGCAGCCAATCAACAGGGGGAGTCTACGAGCAGTACTTC.

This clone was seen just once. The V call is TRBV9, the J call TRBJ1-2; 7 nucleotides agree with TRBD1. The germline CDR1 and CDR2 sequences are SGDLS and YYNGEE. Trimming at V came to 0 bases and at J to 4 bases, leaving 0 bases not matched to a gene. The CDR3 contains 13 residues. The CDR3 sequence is CASSVGQGYGYTF. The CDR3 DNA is TGTGCCAGCAGCGTAGGACAGGGCTATGGCTACACCTTC. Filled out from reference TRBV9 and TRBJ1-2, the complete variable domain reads DSGVTQTPKHLITATGQRVTLRCSPRSGDLSVYWYQQSLDQGLQFLIQYYNGEERAKGNILERFSAQQFPDLHSELNLSSLELGDSALYFCASSVGQGYGYTFGSGTRLTVV.

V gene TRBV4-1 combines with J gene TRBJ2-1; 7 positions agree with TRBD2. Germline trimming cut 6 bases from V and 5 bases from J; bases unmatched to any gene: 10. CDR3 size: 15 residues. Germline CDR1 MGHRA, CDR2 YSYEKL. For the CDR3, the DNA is TGCGCCAGCAGTCTGCGGGGGAATCTAAACAATGAGCAGTTCTTC. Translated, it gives CASSLRGNLNNEQFF.

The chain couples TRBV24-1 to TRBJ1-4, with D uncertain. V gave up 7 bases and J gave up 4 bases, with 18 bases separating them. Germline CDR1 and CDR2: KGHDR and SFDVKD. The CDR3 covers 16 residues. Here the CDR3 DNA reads TGTGCCACCAGCCGGGGAGGCCCTGGACTTAATGAAAAACTGTTTTTT. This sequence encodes CATSRGGPGLNEKLFF.

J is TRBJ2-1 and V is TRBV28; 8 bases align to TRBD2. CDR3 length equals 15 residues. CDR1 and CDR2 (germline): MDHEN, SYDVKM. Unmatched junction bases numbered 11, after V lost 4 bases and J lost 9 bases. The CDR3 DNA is TGTGCCAGCAGTTCCTATCTAACGGGGGGGAGTGAGCAGTTCTTC. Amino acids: CASSSYLTGGSEQFF.

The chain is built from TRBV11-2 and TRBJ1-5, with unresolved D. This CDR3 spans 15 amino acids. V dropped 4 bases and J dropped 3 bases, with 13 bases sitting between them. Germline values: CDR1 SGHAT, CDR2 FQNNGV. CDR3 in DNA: TGTGCCAGCAGCTCAATCGGAGTTGACAATCAGCCCCAGCATTTT. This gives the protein CASSSIGVDNQPQHF. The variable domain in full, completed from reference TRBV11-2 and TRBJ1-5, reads EAGVAQSPRYKIIEKRQSVAFWCNPISGHATLYWYQQILGQGPKLLIQFQNNGVVDDSQLPKDRFSAERLKGVDSTLKIQPAKLEDSAVYLCASSSIGVDNQPQHFGDGTRLSIL.

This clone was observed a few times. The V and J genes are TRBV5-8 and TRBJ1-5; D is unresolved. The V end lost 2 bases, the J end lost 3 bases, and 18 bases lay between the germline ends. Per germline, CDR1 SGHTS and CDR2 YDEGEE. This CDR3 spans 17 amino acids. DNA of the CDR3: TGTGCCAGCAGCTTTATGTACAGTGAACGGCTCAATCAGCCCCAGCATTTT. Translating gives CASSFMYSERLNQPQHF.

The CDR3 is CASSSGESNEQFF. Here the CDR3 DNA reads TGTGCCAGCAGCTCGGGGGAGAGCAATGAGCAGTTCTTC. The chain employs TRBV7-9 and TRBJ2-1; D is possibly TRBD2 (6 bases). The CDR3 totals 13 residues. CDR1 and CDR2 (germline): SEHNR, FQNEAQ (reference sequence). V lost 4 bases and J 6 bases, leaving 10 bases between the germline ends.

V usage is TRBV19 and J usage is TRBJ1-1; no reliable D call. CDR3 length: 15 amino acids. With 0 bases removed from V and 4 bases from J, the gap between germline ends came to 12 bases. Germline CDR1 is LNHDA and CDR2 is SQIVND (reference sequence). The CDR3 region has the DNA TGTGCCAGTAGTATAGATCGGGAGGGCCCCACTGAAGCTTTCTTT. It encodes CASSIDREGPTEAFF.